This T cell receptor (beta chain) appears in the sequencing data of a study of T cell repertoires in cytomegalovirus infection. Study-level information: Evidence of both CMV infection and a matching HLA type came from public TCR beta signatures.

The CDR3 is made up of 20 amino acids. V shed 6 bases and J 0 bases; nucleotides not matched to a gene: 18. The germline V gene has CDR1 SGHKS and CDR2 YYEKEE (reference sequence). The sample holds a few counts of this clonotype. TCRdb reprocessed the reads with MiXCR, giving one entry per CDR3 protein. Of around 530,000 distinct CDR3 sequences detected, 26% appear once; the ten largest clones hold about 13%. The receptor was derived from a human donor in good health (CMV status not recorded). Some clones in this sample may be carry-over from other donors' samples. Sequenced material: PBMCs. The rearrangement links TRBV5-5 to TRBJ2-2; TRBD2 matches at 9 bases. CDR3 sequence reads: CASTRKTSGAPIANTGELFF. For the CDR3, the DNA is TGTGCCAGCACTCGGAAGACTAGCGGAGCCCCTATCGCGAACACCGGGGAGCTGTTTTTT.